This TCR beta chain was sequenced during a study of blood T cell repertoires in COVID-19. Study-wide context: The cDNA or gDNA used as material had been derived from T cells, B-cell-depleted T cells, or PBMCs.

Per the authors' pipeline: Nucleated cell counts were estimated from reference gene primer amplification. Assay: immunoSEQ multiplex PCR; the TCRdb copy retains only in-frame clones and omits some. V and J calls and clone size are copied from that table; D and trimming were computed from the DNA. The sample holds 200,000 to 250,000 clones, about 90% seen once. Germline values: CDR1 MNHEY, CDR2 SMNVEV (reference sequence). There are 14 residues in the CDR3. V was shortened by 6 bases and J by 3 bases, with 11 bases between the two germline ends. This clone was seen once. What was sequenced was peripheral blood. This chain joins TRBV27 and TRBJ2-2, with a possible D match to TRBD2 (5 bases). This receptor was obtained from an older woman with acute or convalescent COVID-19. The CDR3 loop reads CASRQQRDTGELFF. As DNA, the CDR3 is TGTGCCAGCAGGCAACAGAGGGACACCGGGGAGCTGTTTTTT.